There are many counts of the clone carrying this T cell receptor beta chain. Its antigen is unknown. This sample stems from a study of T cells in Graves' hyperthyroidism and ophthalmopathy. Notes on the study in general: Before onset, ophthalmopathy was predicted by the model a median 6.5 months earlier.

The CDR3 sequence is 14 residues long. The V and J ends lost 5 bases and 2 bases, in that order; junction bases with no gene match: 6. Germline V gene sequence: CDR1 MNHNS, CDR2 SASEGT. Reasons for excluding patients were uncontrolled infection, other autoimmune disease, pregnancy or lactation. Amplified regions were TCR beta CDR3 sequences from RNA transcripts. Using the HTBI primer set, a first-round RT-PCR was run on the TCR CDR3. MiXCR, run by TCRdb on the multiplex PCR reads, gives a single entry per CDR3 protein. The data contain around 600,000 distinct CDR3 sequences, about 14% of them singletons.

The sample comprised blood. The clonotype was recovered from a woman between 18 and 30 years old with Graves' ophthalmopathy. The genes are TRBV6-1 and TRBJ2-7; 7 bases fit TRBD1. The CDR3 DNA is TGTGCCAGCAGTTACGGACAGGCCGCCTACGAGCAGTACTTC. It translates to CASSYGQAAYEQYF.